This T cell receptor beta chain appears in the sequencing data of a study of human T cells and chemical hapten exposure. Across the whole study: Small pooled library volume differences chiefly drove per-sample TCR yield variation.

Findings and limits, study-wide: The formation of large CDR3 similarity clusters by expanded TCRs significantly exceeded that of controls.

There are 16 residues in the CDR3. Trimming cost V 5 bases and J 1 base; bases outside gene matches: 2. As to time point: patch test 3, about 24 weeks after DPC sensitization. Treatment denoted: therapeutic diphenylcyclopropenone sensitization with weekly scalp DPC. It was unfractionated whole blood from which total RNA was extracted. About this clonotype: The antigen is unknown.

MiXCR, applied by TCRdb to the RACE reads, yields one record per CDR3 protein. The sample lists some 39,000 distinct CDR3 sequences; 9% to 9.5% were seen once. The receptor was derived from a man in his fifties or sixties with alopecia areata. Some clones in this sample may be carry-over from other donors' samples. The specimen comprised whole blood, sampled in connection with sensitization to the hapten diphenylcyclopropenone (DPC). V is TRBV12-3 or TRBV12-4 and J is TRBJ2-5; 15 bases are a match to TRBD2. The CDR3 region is CASSPGLAGGQETQYF. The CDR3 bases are TGTGCCAGCAGTCCGGGACTAGCGGGAGGCCAAGAGACCCAGTACTTC.